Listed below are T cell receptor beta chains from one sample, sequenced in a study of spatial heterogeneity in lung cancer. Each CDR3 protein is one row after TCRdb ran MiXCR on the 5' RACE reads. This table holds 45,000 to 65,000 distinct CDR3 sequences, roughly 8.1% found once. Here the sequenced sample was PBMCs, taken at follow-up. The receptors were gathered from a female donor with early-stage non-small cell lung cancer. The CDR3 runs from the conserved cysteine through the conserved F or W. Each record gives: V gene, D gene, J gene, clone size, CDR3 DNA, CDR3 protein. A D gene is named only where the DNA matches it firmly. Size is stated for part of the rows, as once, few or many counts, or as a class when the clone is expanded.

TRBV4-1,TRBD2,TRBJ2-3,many,TGCGCCAGCAGCCAGGAGAGCGGGGGGGCCTTTCCTAGCACAGATACGCAGTATTTT,CASSQESGGAFPSTDTQYF
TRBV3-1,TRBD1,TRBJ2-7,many,TGTGCCAGCAGCCTACAGGGGGCCTACGAGCAGTACTTC,CASSLQGAYEQYF
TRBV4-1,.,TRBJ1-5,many,TGCGCCAGCAGCCAAGATCGGTATAGGGATAACAATCAGCCCCAGCATTTT,CASSQDRYRDNNQPQHF
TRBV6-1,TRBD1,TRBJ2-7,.,TGTGCCAGTTCGCAGGGACAGGCCTCCTACGAGCAGTACTTC,CASSQGQASYEQYF
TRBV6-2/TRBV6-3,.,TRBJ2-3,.,TGTGCCAGCAGTTACGGGGCGCCCCCGGCAGATACGCAGTATTTT,CASSYGAPPADTQYF
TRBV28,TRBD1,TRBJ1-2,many,TGTGCCAGCGTGACAGGGTACTATGGCTACACCTTC,CASVTGYYGYTF
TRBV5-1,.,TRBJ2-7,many,TGCGCCAGCAGCTTGGCCGGGGGATTCGACTCCTACGAGCAGTACTTC,CASSLAGGFDSYEQYF
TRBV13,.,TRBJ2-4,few,TGTGCCAGCAGCAAGGAGGGGGCTTTTGCCAAAAACATTCAGTACTTC,CASSKEGAFAKNIQYF
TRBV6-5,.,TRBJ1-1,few,TGTGCCAGCAGTTACTGGGGCTTGGACAGCACTAACACTGAAGCTTTCTTT,CASSYWGLDSTNTEAFF
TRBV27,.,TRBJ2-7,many,TGTGCCAGCAGTTCATATGATAGCTACGAGCAGTACTTC,CASSSYDSYEQYF
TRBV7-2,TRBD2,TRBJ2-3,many,TGTGCCAGCAGGATTAGCGGGGTCCCCGTGGGCACAGATACGCAGTATTTT,CASRISGVPVGTDTQYF
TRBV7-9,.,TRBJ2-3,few,TGTGCCAGCACCTTACATCAGGGTACGCAGTATTTT,CASTLHQGTQYF
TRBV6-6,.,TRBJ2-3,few,TGTGCCAGCAGTTCCCGGACTGAATCCACAGATACGCAGTATTTT,CASSSRTESTDTQYF
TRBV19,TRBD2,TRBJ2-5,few,TGTGCCAGTAGTATGGTCGTCGGATTTAGCGGGCCTCCATGGAAGACCCAGTACTTC,CASSMVVGFSGPPWKTQYF
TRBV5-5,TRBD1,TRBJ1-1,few,TGTGCCAGCACCGTATGGACAGGGGGCGCCGGCCCTGAAGCTTTCTTT,CASTVWTGGAGPEAFF
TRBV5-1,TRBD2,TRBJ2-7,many,TGCGCCAGCAGCCTAGCGGGACCGCGAGAGCAGTACTTC,CASSLAGPREQYF
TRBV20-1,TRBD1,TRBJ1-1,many,TGCAGTGCCCTTGGGACAGGCCACACTGAAGCTTTCTTT,CSALGTGHTEAFF
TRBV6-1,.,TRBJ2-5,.,TGTGCTACAGGGCAGTTGGAGACCCAGTACTTC,CATGQLETQYF
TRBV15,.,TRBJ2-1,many,TGTGCCACCAGCAGAATCCGACAGGGAGGGGGGCAGTTCTTC,CATSRIRQGGGQFF
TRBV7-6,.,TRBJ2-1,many,TGTGCCAGCAGCACTACGGCCTCCTCAGAGTCTGAGCAGTTCTTC,CASSTTASSESEQFF
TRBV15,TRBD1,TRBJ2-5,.,TGTGCCACCTCGCCACAGGGGGCCGACGAGACCCAGTACTTC,CATSPQGADETQYF
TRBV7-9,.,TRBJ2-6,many,TGTGCCAGCAGCTTCTCTTCCAACTCTGGGGCCAACGTCCTGACTTTC,CASSFSSNSGANVLTF
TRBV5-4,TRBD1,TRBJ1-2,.,TGTGCCAGCAGCCCTAAGACAGGGGGCAACTATGGCTACACCTTC,CASSPKTGGNYGYTF
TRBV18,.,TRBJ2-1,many,TGTGCCAGCTCACCAGGAGGGGCGTCCTACAATGAGCAGTTCTTC,CASSPGGASYNEQFF
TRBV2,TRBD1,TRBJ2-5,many,TGTGCCAGCAGTGAAGGGGACGGGACAGGCGGCCTGCGTGAGACCCAGTACTTC,CASSEGDGTGGLRETQYF
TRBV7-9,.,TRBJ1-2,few,TGTGTCAGCAGCTTAGTTGGAGCTAACTATGGCTACACCTTC,CVSSLVGANYGYTF
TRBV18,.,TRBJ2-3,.,TGTGCCAGCTCACCAACCGCAACCAGGATCAACACAGATACGCAGTATTTT,CASSPTATRINTDTQYF
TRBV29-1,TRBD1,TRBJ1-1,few,TGCAGCGTTGAAAGGTCAGGGGGCGCCACTGAAGCTTTCTTT,CSVERSGGATEAFF
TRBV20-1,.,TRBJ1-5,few,TGCAGTGCACGATCGGGGGCGTCCAGTCAGCCCCAGCATTTT,CSARSGASSQPQHF
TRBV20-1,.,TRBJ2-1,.,TGCAGTGCCCGGACCGACGGTGGTGAGCAGTTCTTC,CSARTDGGEQFF
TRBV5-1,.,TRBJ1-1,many,TGCGCCAGCAGCTTGATCGGTCAGGGTGACACTGAAGCTTTCTTT,CASSLIGQGDTEAFF
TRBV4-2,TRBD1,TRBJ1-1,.,TGTGCCAGCAGCCAAGATACAGGGGGCACTGAAGCTTTCTTT,CASSQDTGGTEAFF
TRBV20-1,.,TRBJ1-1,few,TGCGCCGGCCGCAGGGTGAACACTGAAGCTTTCTTT,CAGRRVNTEAFF
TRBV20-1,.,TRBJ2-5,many,TGCAGTGCCCAAAAGGAGGGGCGAAGCCAAGAGACCCAGTACTTC,CSAQKEGRSQETQYF
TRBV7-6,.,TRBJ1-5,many,TGTGCCAGCAGGGGTCCGGGAGTCAATCAGCCCCAGCATTTT,CASRGPGVNQPQHF
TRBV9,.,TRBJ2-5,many,TGTGCCAGCAGCGCTTTCTCGGGGCAGTCTCAGGCCCAGTACTTC,CASSAFSGQSQAQYF
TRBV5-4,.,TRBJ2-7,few,TGTGCCAGCAGCTCCAATGGTTTTTGGCTCTCCTACGAGCAGTACTTC,CASSSNGFWLSYEQYF
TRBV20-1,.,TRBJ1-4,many,TGCAGTGCTAGAAAAGAACAGGGATCCAAACTGTTTTTT,CSARKEQGSKLFF
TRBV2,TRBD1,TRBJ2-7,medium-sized,TGTGCCAGCGACGGGACAGGTCCCTACGAGCAGTACTTC,CASDGTGPYEQYF
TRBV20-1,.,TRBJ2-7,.,TGCAGTGCTCGAGTAGGGGACAATTTAGAATACTTC,CSARVGDNLEYF
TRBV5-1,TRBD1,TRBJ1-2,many,TGCGCCAGCAGCTTGTCAAAGACAGGGGTTAACTATGGCTACACCTTC,CASSLSKTGVNYGYTF
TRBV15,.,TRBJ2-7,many,TGTGCCACCAGCAGCCGGCCAACTAGCACCTACGAGCAGTACTTC,CATSSRPTSTYEQYF
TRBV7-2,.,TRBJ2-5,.,TGTGCCAGCAGCTTAGACGTGACCCAGTACTTC,CASSLDVTQYF
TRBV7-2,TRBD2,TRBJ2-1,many,TGTGCCAGCAGCTTCTTTAGCGGGGGGGCCGGGAATGAGCAGTTCTTC,CASSFFSGGAGNEQFF
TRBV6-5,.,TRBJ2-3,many,TGTGCCAGCAGGGTTCGTGGGGGCTCGGGAACAGATACGCAGTATTTT,CASRVRGGSGTDTQYF
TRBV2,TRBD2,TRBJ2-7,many,TGTGCCAGGTCGGGACTAGCGGTCTACGAGCAGTACTTC,CARSGLAVYEQYF
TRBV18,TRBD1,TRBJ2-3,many,TGTGCCAGCTCACCACCGGGACAGAGCGTTACGGATACGCAGTATTTT,CASSPPGQSVTDTQYF
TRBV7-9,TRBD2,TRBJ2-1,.,TGTGCCAGCAGCTCCGGACTAGCGGGGGTTGAGAATGAGCAGTTCTTC,CASSSGLAGVENEQFF